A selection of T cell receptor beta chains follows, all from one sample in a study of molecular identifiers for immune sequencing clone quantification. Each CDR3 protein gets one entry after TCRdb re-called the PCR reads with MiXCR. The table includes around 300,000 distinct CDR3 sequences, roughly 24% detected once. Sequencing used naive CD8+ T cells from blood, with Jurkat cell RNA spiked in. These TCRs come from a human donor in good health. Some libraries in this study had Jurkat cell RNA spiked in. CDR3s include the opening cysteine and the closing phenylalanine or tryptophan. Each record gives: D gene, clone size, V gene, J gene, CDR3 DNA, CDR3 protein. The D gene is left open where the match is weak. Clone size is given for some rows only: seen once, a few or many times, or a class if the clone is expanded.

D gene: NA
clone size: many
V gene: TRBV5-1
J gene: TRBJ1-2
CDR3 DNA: TGCGCCAGCAGCTCGACAGGTTTTGATAACTATGGCTACACCTTC
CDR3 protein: CASSSTGFDNYGYTF

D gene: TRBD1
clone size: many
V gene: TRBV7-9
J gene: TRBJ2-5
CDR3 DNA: TGTGCCAGCAGCTTACCCCTGGGGGGACAGGGGAAAGAGACCCAGTACTTC
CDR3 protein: CASSLPLGGQGKETQYF

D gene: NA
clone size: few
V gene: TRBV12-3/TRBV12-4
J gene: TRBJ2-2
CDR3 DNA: TGTGCGGTGGGATGGGCAAACACCGGGGAGCTGTTTTTT
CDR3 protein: CAVGWANTGELFF

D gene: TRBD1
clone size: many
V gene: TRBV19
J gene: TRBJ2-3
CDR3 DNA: TGTGCCAGTTTTCAGGGGGCAGATACGCAGTATTTT
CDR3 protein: CASFQGADTQYF

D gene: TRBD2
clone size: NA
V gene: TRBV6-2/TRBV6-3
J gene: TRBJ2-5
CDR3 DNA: TGTGCCAGCAGTCAAATAGCGGGAGGGCCCTCCAAAGAGACCCAGTACTTC
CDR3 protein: CASSQIAGGPSKETQYF

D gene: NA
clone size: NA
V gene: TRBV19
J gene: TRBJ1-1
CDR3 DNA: TGTGCCAGTAGTATCTTACCGGGGGGCATCAATGAAGTTTTCTTT
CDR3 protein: CASSILPGGINEVFF

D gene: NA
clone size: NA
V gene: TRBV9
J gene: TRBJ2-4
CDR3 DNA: TGTGCCAGCAGCGTACAAGCCGGGGTAGGCAAAAACATTCAGTACTTC
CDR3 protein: CASSVQAGVGKNIQYF

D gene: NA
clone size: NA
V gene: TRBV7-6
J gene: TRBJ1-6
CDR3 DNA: TGTGCCAGCAGCCCCGACTATAATTCACCCCTCCACTTT
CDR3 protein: CASSPDYNSPLHF

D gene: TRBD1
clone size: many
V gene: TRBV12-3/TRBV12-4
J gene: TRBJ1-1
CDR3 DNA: TGTGCCAGCAGCCAAGGGGGCTACTACACTGAAGCTTTCTTT
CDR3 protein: CASSQGGYYTEAFF

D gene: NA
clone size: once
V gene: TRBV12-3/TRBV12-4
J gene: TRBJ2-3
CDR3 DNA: TGTGCCAGCAGTTTCAGGAGGGGGCGCTACACAGATACGCAGTATTTT
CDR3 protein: CASSFRRGRYTDTQYF

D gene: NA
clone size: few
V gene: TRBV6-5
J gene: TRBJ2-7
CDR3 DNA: TGTGCCAGCAGTTACAAGAAAGGGGGCTACGAGCAGTACTTC
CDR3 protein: CASSYKKGGYEQYF

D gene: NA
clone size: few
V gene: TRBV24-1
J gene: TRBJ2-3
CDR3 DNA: TGTGCCACCAGTGATTCGACCCTTATGGCCACAGATACGCAGTATTTT
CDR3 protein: CATSDSTLMATDTQYF

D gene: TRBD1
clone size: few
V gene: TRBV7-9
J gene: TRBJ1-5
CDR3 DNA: TGTGCCAGCAGCTCAGGGGGTAGCAATCAGCCCCAGCATTTT
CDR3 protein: CASSSGGSNQPQHF

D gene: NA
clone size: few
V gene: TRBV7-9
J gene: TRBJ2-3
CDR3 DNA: TGTGCCAGCAGCCGATTCAACAAGGGGCCCCTGGTTTCAGATACGCAGTATTTT
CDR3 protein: CASSRFNKGPLVSDTQYF

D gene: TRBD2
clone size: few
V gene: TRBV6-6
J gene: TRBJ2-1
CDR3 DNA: TGTGCCAGCAGTTACGTCGGACTAGCGGGAGGCGACTCCTACAATGAGCAGTTCTTC
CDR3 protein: CASSYVGLAGGDSYNEQFF

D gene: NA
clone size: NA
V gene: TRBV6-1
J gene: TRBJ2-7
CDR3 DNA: TGTGCCAGCAGTGAATGGGACAAGTCCTACGAGCAGTACTTC
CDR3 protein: CASSEWDKSYEQYF

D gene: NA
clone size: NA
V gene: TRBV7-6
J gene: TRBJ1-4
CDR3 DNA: TGTGCCAGCAGCTTAGTGCAGGGTTTAGGCGAAAAACTGTTTTTT
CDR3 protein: CASSLVQGLGEKLFF

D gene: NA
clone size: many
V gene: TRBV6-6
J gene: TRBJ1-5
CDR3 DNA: TGTGCCAGCAGTCAAGCCCTGGTGGAGGGGCCCCAGCATTTT
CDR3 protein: CASSQALVEGPQHF

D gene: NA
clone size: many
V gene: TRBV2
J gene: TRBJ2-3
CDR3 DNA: TGTGCCAGCAGAGGCGGGACTTCTAGCACAGATACGCAGTATTTT
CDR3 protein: CASRGGTSSTDTQYF

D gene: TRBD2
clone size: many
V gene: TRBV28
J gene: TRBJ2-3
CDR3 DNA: TGTGCCAGCAACATACAACCAGGGACTAGGGCCACAGATACGCAGTATTTT
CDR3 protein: CASNIQPGTRATDTQYF

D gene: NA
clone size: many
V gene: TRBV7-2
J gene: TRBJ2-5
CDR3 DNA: TGTGCCAGCAGCTCAGACGAAGAGACCCAGTACTTC
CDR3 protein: CASSSDEETQYF

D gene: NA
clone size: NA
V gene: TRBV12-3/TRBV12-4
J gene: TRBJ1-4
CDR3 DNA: TGTGCCAGCAAGGGACGGGGCGAGGAAAAACTGTTTTTT
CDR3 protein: CASKGRGEEKLFF

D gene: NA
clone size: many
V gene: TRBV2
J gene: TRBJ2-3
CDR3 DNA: TGTGCCACTACAACAGGGCTCACAGATACGCAGTATTTT
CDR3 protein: CATTTGLTDTQYF

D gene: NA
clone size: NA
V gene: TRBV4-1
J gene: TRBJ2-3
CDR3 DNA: TGCGCCAGCAGCTCCCTTTCTGAGCTCTACACAGATACGCAGTATTTT
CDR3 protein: CASSSLSELYTDTQYF